This note documents a single T cell receptor beta chain sequence. The data derive from a study of blood T cell repertoires in COVID-19. About the research overall: PBMCs, B-cell-depleted T cells, or T cells provided the cDNA or gDNA that made up the material.

The V segment lost 6 bases and the J segment 3 bases; nucleotides outside the gene matches: 5. The CDR3 contains 14 residues. Germline V gene lookup returns CDR1 MNHEY and CDR2 SVGAGI. Methods used by the authors: From reference gene primer amplification, estimates of nucleated cell counts were derived. TCRdb keeps only in-frame clones here, not all; method: immunoSEQ multiplex PCR. The V and J calls and clone size are taken from that table; D and trimming were inferred from the DNA. This sample carries 250,000 to 350,000 clones, 75% to 90% of them seen once, and the ten largest clones take 0.94%. V and J are TRBV6-5 and TRBJ2-7; 10 positions agree with TRBD1. Specimen: peripheral blood. The receptor comes from a woman in her 40s who had recovered from COVID-19. The CDR3 DNA sequence: TGTGCCAGCAGGAAGACAGGGGGCCTCTACGAGCAGTACTTC. Its translation: CASRKTGGLYEQYF.